This entry describes one TCR beta chain. As yet, its antigen is unknown. This sample is part of a study of cytomegalovirus exposure and HLA in healthy donors. Study outcomes and limitations: In vitro assays verified that three CMV-associated chains recognized CMV antigens specifically. Per published accounts, TCR beta sequences correctly predicted the HLA-A and HLA-B alleles of most subjects. Later on, an analysis showed TCR association rates differing by HLA locus, with DRB1 the most and HLA-C the fewest.

Between the trimmed V and J ends, which lost 6 bases and 8 bases, there was a span of 19 bases. The CDR3 loop spans 14 amino acids. Germline values: CDR1 SEHNR, CDR2 FQNEAQ (reference sequence). The PCR made use of 60 Vbeta and 13 Jbeta primers. Sequencing used immunoSEQ multiplex PCR; TCRdb keeps in-frame clones, though not all of them. Its listing shows 100,000 to 150,000 clones. Healthy bone marrow donors made up the donors. The receptor comes from a man aged 25 to 40 in good health and CMV-seronegative. Material for sequencing was PBMCs. J is TRBJ1-1 and V is TRBV7-9; D unclear. The CDR3 DNA sequence: TGTGCCAGCAGAGCTTTATTACCGGGATACGAAGCTTTCTTT. Its translation: CASRALLPGYEAFF.